What follows describes a single TCR beta chain. The CDR3 is made up of 15 amino acids. V trimming: 4 bases; J trimming: 1 base; junction bases outside the gene matches: 5. Germline CDR1 and CDR2: KGHDR and SFDVKD. This specimen belongs to a study of T cell responses to AZD1222 COVID-19 vaccine. Sequencing used immunoSEQ multiplex PCR; TCRdb keeps in-frame clones, though not all of them. The table records 90,000 to 110,000 clones, roughly 84% of them present only once. Here the sequenced sample was peripheral blood, taken on day 0 of AZD1222 vaccination. This TCR derives from an adult in good health. V gene TRBV24-1 combines with J gene TRBJ1-1, with 7 bases identical to TRBD1. The CDR3 spells CATSENRGENTEAFF. CDR3 sequence (DNA): TGTGCCACCAGTGAGAACAGGGGAGAGAACACTGAAGCTTTCTTT.